This T cell receptor beta chain was recorded in a study of blood T cell repertoires in COVID-19. At the level of the study: Samples of COVID-19 (acute and convalescent) were obtained from the United States, Italy and Spain.

Recovered Cohort 3 donors showed two negative PCRs, clearance, or symptom resolution. Profiling relied on immunoSEQ multiplex PCR, and the TCRdb table lists in-frame clones only, not all of them. This sample has 200,000 or so clones, with about 88% found just once. The CDR3 runs 18 residues. In germline, CDR1 is PRHDT, CDR2 FYEKMQ (reference sequence). The V and J ends lost 5 bases and 0 bases, in that order; junction bases with no gene match: 8. V usage is TRBV13 and J usage is TRBJ2-1; 12 bases map to TRBD2. The TCR was taken from a woman in her 30s who had recovered from COVID-19. What was sequenced was PBMCs or T cells enriched from blood (not recorded which). This chain's CDR3 is CASSPGTSGFSSYNEQFF. The CDR3 region has the DNA TGTGCCAGCAGCCCGGGGACTAGCGGGTTTAGCTCCTACAATGAGCAGTTCTTC. The entire variable domain, with the rest obtained from reference TRBV13 and TRBJ2-1, is as follows: AAGVIQSPRHLIKEKRETATLKCYPIPRHDTVYWYQQGPGQDPQFLISFYEKMQSDKGSIPDRFSAQQFSDYHSELNMSSLELGDSALYFCASSPGTSGFSSYNEQFFGPGTRLTVL.